The 18 T cell receptor beta chains in this list originate from one sample, sequenced in a study of T cell responses to AZD1222 COVID-19 vaccine. Clones were read by immunoSEQ multiplex PCR, and TCRdb kept only the in-frame ones, dropping some. Of 180,000 or so clones listed, 94% were seen once; the top ten hold about 0.6%. The source was peripheral blood, collected on day 0 of AZD1222 vaccination. These TCRs come from an adult in good health.

The V and J genes are TRBV7-9 and TRBJ1-4, with D tentatively TRBD1 (5 bases). Germline V gives CDR1 SEHNR, CDR2 FQNEAQ (reference sequence). The CDR3 contains 15 residues. V lost 4 bases to trimming and J lost 6 bases, with 15 bases between them. The CDR3 DNA follows: TGTGCCAGCAGCTCCAATTCCGGGACCTATGAAAAACTGTTTTTT. It codes for CASSSNSGTYEKLFF.

The chain combines TRBV5-4 with TRBJ2-1, with 8 nucleotides matching TRBD2. Germline trimming cut 1 base from V and 8 bases from J; bases unmatched to any gene: 8. Per the germline V gene, CDR1 is SGHNT and CDR2 is YYREEE (reference sequence). The CDR3 runs 15 residues. CDR3 in amino acids: CASSLLLAERDEQFF. The CDR3 bases are TGTGCCAGCAGCTTGTTACTAGCGGAAAGGGATGAGCAGTTCTTC.

V is TRBV28 and J is TRBJ1-1; no definite D call. CDR3 length: 15 amino acids. Trimming stripped 5 bases from V and 1 base from J, with 14 bases between. Germline V lookup: CDR1 MDHEN, CDR2 SYDVKM. CDR3 in amino acids: CASSRSFLSNTEAFF. The CDR3 DNA is TGTGCCAGCAGTCGAAGTTTCCTGTCGAACACTGAAGCTTTCTTT.

V and J are TRBV28 and TRBJ2-1; TRBD2 matches 7 bases. CDR3 length: 17 amino acids. CDR1 and CDR2 from the germline V gene are MDHEN and SYDVKM. Trimming at V came to 4 bases and at J to 5 bases, leaving 14 bases not matched to a gene. CDR3 loop: CASSSIPSQRENNEQFF. CDR3 coding DNA: TGTGCCAGCAGTTCCATACCCTCACAGCGGGAAAACAATGAGCAGTTCTTC.

This clone was seen just once. V and J are TRBV27 and TRBJ1-6, with 7 bases identical to TRBD1. The trim removed 3 bases at V and 5 bases at J, leaving 1 base unmatched. Germline CDR1 MNHEY, CDR2 SMNVEV (reference sequence). This CDR3 comprises 14 residues. CDR3 amino acids: CASSLGTDNSPLHF. The CDR3 DNA follows: TGTGCCAGCAGTTTGGGGACAGATAATTCACCCCTCCACTTT.

The J gene is TRBJ1-1, the V gene TRBV30; perhaps TRBD1 as D (5 bases). The length of the CDR3 is 13 residues. V was trimmed by 0 bases and J by 5 bases, leaving 10 bases between them. CDR1 is GTSNPN, CDR2 SVGIG, per germline (reference sequence). The CDR3 nucleotides read TGTGCCTGGAGTGTACAGGTGGAAACTGAAGCTTTCTTT. Translation gives CAWSVQVETEAFF. Full variable domain (missing parts from reference TRBV30 and TRBJ1-1): SQTIHQWPATLVQPVGSPLSLECTVEGTSNPNLYWYRQAAGRGLQLLFYSVGIGQISSEVPQNLSASRPQDRQFILSSKKLLLSDSGFYLCAWSVQVETEAFFGQGTRLTVV.

The J gene is TRBJ1-2, the V gene TRBV12-3 or TRBV12-4; 7 bases match TRBD1. The length of the CDR3 is 12 residues. Trimming cost V 3 bases and J 8 bases; bases outside gene matches: 3. The CDR3 protein is CASSFTGVGYTF. Here the CDR3 DNA reads TGTGCCAGCAGTTTCACAGGGGTAGGCTACACCTTC.

V usage is TRBV5-1 and J usage is TRBJ2-2; a possible D gene is TRBD2 (6 bases). CDR3 length: 16 residues. V lost 0 bases to trimming and J lost 2 bases, with 11 bases between them. The germline V gene has CDR1 SGHRS and CDR2 YFSETQ. The CDR3 DNA sequence: TGCGCCAGCAGCTTGGCGGGGACTTTAAACACCGGGGAGCTGTTTTTT. As protein: CASSLAGTLNTGELFF. Looking up the rest from reference TRBV5-1 and TRBJ2-2 gives the full variable domain: KAGVTQTPRYLIKTRGQQVTLSCSPISGHRSVSWYQQTPGQGLQFLFEYFSETQRNKGNFPGRFSGRQFSNSRSEMNVSTLELGDSALYLCASSLAGTLNTGELFFGEGSRLTVL.

This clone was recorded only once. V and J are TRBV30 and TRBJ1-1, with TRBD1 matching 7 bases. CDR1 GTSNPN and CDR2 SVGIG come from the germline V gene (reference sequence). V shed 6 bases, J shed 0 bases, and the junction held 4 bases outside the gene matches. There are 13 residues in the CDR3. This CDR3 reads CACPGQMNTEAFF. CDR3 sequence (DNA): TGTGCCTGCCCGGGACAGATGAACACTGAAGCTTTCTTT. Together with reference TRBV30 and TRBJ1-1, the CDR3 gives the full variable domain: SQTIHQWPATLVQPVGSPLSLECTVEGTSNPNLYWYRQAAGRGLQLLFYSVGIGQISSEVPQNLSASRPQDRQFILSSKKLLLSDSGFYLCACPGQMNTEAFFGQGTRLTVV.

The chain couples TRBV19 to TRBJ1-5; no firm D call. Germline CDR1 reads LNHDA; CDR2 reads SQIVND (reference sequence). The CDR3 runs 16 residues. The V end was cut by 1 base, the J end by 4 bases, with 14 bases between. The CDR3 is CASSIAGWEGNQPQHF. CDR3 sequence (DNA): TGTGCCAGTAGTATAGCGGGATGGGAGGGAAATCAGCCCCAGCATTTT. Full variable domain (outside the CDR3, taken from reference TRBV19 and TRBJ1-5): DGGITQSPKYLFRKEGQNVTLSCEQNLNHDAMYWYRQDPGQGLRLIYYSQIVNDFQKGDIAEGYSVSREKKESFPLTVTSAQKNPTAFYLCASSIAGWEGNQPQHFGDGTRLSIL.

The chain combines TRBV5-1 with TRBJ2-3; 8 bases fit TRBD1. V gave up 1 base and J gave up 0 bases; unmatched junction bases: 4. The CDR3 sequence is 16 residues long. Germline V gives CDR1 SGHRS, CDR2 YFSETQ. The CDR3 region is CASSLSTGGSTDTQYF. The DNA for the CDR3 is TGCGCCAGCAGCTTGTCTACAGGGGGAAGCACAGATACGCAGTATTTT. Together with reference TRBV5-1 and TRBJ2-3, the CDR3 gives the full variable domain: KAGVTQTPRYLIKTRGQQVTLSCSPISGHRSVSWYQQTPGQGLQFLFEYFSETQRNKGNFPGRFSGRQFSNSRSEMNVSTLELGDSALYLCASSLSTGGSTDTQYFGPGTRLTVL.

This chain uses TRBV20-1 with TRBJ1-5; tentatively, D is TRBD1 (6 bases). The CDR3 totals 14 residues. Trimming removed 3 bases from V and 4 bases from J, with 13 bases in between. Germline V gene data show CDR1 as DFQATT and CDR2 as SNEGSKA (reference sequence). CDR3 DNA sequence: TGCAGTGCTAGTAGGGGGGGGCCAAATCAGCCCCAGCATTTT. Amino acids: CSASRGGPNQPQHF.

V gene TRBV30 combines with J gene TRBJ1-3; no reliable D call. Germline-derived CDR1 and CDR2 are GTSNPN and SVGIG (reference sequence). The CDR3 has 14 residues. V dropped 0 bases and J dropped 4 bases, with 10 bases sitting between them. CDR3 region: CAWSVSSKGNTIYF. DNA for the CDR3: TGTGCCTGGAGTGTGTCCAGCAAAGGAAACACCATATATTTT. The variable domain in full, completed from reference TRBV30 and TRBJ1-3, reads SQTIHQWPATLVQPVGSPLSLECTVEGTSNPNLYWYRQAAGRGLQLLFYSVGIGQISSEVPQNLSASRPQDRQFILSSKKLLLSDSGFYLCAWSVSSKGNTIYFGEGSWLTVV.

The genes are TRBV29-1 and TRBJ2-1, with 8 bases that match TRBD2. The germline CDR1 and CDR2 sequences are SQVTM and ANQGSEA. CDR3 length: 14 amino acids. V lost 6 bases to trimming and J lost 6 bases; unmatched junction nucleotides: 10. CDR3 sequence (DNA): TGCAGCGTCTCGCCCGGGACTAGTACCAATGAGCAGTTCTTC. Encoded protein: CSVSPGTSTNEQFF.

The chain uses TRBV5-4 and TRBJ2-4; D remains unclear. Germline CDR1 and CDR2: SGHNT and YYREEE (reference sequence). Trimming removed 3 bases from V and 1 base from J, with 8 bases in between. CDR3 length: 14 amino acids. The CDR3 region is CASSSPRAKNIQYF. The CDR3 DNA follows: TGTGCCAGCAGCTCCCCACGGGCCAAAAACATTCAGTACTTC.

V usage is TRBV30 and J usage is TRBJ2-5; unclear D gene. V shed 2 bases and J shed 3 bases, with 10 bases lying between them. Germline V gives CDR1 GTSNPN, CDR2 SVGIG (reference sequence). This CDR3 has 13 amino acids. The CDR3 reads CAWSRGREETQYF. CDR3 DNA: TGTGCCTGGAGTCGAGGCAGAGAAGAGACCCAGTACTTC. The complete variable domain, with remaining parts taken from reference TRBV30 and TRBJ2-5, reads SQTIHQWPATLVQPVGSPLSLECTVEGTSNPNLYWYRQAAGRGLQLLFYSVGIGQISSEVPQNLSASRPQDRQFILSSKKLLLSDSGFYLCAWSRGREETQYFGPGTRLLVL.

The chain carries TRBV27 and TRBJ2-3; weak D call: TRBD1 (6 bases). CDR1 MNHEY and CDR2 SMNVEV come from the germline V gene (reference sequence). The length of the CDR3 is 15 residues. The V gene lost 3 bases and the J gene lost 2 bases, with 12 bases spanning the gap. CDR3 sequence (DNA): TGTGCCAGCAGTTTGACAGGAGGATACACAGATACGCAGTATTTT. Translated: CASSLTGGYTDTQYF.

The chain is built from TRBV19 and TRBJ2-7; 10 bases are shared with TRBD1. CDR1 is LNHDA, CDR2 SQIVND, per germline (reference sequence). V dropped 6 bases and J dropped 6; count of bases not matched to a gene: 14. The CDR3 totals 16 residues. CDR3 bases: TGTGCCAGTAGCCTCGAGAGGGGGACAGGGGTGGCCGAGCAGTACTTC. Translation gives CASSLERGTGVAEQYF.